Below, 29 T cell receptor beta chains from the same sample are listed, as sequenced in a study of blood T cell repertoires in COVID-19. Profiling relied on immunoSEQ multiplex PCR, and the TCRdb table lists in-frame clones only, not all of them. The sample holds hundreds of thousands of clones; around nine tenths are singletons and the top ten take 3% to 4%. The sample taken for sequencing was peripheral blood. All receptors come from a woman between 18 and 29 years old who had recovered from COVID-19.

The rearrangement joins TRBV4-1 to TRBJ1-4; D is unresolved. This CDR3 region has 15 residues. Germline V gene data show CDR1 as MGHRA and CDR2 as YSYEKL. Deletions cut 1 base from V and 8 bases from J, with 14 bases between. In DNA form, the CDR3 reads TGCGCCAGCAGCCAAGGGGCGGGGTATAACGAAAAACTGTTTTTT. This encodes CASSQGAGYNEKLFF.

CDR3: CASSRSVTSGEDTQYF. The CDR3 bases are TGTGCCAGCAGCCGGTCGGTGACTAGCGGGGAAGATACGCAGTATTTT. The chain combines TRBV3-1 (or the pseudogene TRBV3-2) with TRBJ2-3; 11 bases are a match to TRBD2. Germline CDR1 LGHDT, CDR2 YNNKEL (reference sequence). The length of the CDR3 is 16 residues. The V segment lost 4 bases and the J segment 5 bases; nucleotides outside the gene matches: 8.

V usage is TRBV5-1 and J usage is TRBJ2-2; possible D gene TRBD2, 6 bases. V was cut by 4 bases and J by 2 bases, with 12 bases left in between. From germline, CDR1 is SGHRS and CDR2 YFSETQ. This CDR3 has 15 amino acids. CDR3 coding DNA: TGCGCCAGCAGCAAGGTAGCGGTAAACACCGGGGAGCTGTTTTTT. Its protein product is CASSKVAVNTGELFF.

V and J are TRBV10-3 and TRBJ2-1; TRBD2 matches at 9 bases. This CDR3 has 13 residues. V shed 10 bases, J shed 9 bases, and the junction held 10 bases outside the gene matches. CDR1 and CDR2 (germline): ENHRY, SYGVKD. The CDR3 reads CATLAGEGGEQFF. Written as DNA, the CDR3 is TGTGCCACCTTAGCGGGAGAGGGAGGTGAGCAGTTCTTC.

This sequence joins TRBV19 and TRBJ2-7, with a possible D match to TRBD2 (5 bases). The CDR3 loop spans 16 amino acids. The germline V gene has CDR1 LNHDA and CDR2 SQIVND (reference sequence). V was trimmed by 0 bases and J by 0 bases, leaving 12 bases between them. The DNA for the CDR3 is TGTGCCAGTAGTATAGACGGGGAGCCGACCTCCTACGAGCAGTACGTC. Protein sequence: CASSIDGEPTSYEQYV.

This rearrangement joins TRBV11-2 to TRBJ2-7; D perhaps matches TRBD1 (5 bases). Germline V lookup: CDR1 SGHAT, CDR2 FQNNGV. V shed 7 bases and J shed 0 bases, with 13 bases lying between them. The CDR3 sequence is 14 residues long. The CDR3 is CASNAAGNSYEQYV. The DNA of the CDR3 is TGTGCCAGCAACGCGGCAGGGAACTCCTACGAGCAGTACGTC.

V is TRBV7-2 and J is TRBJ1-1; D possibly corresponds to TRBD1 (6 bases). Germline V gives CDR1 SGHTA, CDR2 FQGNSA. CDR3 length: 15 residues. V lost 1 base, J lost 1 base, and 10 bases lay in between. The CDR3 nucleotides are TGTGCCAGCAGCTTAGGCACGGGACAGAACACTGAAGCTTTCTTT. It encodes CASSLGTGQNTEAFF.

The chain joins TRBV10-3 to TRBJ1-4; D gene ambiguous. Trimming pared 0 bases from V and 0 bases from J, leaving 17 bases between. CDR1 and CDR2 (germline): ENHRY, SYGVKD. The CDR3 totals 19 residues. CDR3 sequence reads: CAISESGMRLGTTNEKLFF. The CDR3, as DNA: TGTGCCATCAGTGAGTCCGGGATGAGATTGGGTACAACTAATGAAAAACTGTTTTTT.

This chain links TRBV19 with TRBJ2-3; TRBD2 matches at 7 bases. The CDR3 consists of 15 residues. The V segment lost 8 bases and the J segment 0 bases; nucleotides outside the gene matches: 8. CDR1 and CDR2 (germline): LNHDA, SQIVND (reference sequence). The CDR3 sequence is CASAKLATSTDTQYF. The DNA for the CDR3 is TGTGCCAGTGCCAAACTAGCGACTAGCACAGATACGCAGTATTTT.

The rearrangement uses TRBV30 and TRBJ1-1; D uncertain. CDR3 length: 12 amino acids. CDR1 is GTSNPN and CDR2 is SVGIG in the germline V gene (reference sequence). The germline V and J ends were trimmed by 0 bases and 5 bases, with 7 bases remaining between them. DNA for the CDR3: TGTGCCTGGAGTGTATTTCATACTGAAGCTTTCTTT. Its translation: CAWSVFHTEAFF.

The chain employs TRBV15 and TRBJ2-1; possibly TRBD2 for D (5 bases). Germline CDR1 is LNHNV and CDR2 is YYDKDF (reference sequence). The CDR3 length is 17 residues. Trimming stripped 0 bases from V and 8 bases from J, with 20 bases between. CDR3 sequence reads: CATSRDAHRGSLDEQFF. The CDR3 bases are TGTGCCACCAGCAGAGATGCCCACCGTGGGAGTCTCGATGAGCAGTTCTTC.

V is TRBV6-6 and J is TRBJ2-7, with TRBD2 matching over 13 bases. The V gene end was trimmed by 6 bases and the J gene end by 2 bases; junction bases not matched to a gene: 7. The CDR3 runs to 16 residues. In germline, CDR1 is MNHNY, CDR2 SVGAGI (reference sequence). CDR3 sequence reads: CASSLGLAGTAYEQYV. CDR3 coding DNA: TGTGCCAGCAGCCTGGGACTAGCGGGAACCGCCTACGAGCAGTACGTC.

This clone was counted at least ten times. CDR3 in DNA: TGTGCCAGTAGTAGTGGGCACCTGACCTCTGGAAACACCATATATTTT. Protein sequence: CASSSGHLTSGNTIYF. V and J are TRBV19 and TRBJ1-3; D is unresolved. Germline assignment: CDR1 LNHDA and CDR2 SQIVND (reference sequence). The CDR3 covers 16 residues. V lost 4 bases, J lost 0 bases, and 13 bases lay in between.

The CDR3, as DNA: TGTGCCACCAGTGATCCCGGGCCCGGGGACACCGGGGAGCTGTTTTTT. Its translation is CATSDPGPGDTGELFF. The rearrangement joins TRBV24-1 to TRBJ2-2; a weak D match, TRBD2 (5 bases). The CDR3 is made up of 16 amino acids. V lost 3 bases and J lost 3, with 13 bases in between. CDR1 is KGHDR and CDR2 is SFDVKD in the germline V gene.

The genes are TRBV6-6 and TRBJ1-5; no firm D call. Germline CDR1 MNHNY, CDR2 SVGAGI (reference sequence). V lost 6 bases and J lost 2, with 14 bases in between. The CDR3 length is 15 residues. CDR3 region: CASSPSKAGNQPQHF. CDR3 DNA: TGTGCCAGCAGCCCCAGCAAGGCGGGCAATCAGCCCCAGCATTTT.

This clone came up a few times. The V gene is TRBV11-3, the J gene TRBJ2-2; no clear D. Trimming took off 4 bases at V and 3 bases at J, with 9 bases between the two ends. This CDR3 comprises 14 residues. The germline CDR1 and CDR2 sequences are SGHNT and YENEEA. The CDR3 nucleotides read TGTGCCAGCAGCTCCTCCAGTTACACCGGGGAGCTGTTTTTT. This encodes CASSSSSYTGELFF.

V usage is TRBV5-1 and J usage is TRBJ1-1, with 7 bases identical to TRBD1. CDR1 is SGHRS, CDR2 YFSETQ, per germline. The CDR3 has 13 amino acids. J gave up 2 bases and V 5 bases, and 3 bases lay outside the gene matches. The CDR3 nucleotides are TGCGCCAGCAGGGGACAGCACAACACTGAAGCTTTCTTT. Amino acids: CASRGQHNTEAFF.

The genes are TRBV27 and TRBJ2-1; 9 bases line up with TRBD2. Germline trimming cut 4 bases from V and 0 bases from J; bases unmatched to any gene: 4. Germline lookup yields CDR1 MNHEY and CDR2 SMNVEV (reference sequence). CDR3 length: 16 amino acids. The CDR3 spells CASSSLAGSSYNEQFF. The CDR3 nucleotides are TGTGCCAGCAGTTCTCTAGCGGGGAGCTCCTACAATGAGCAGTTCTTC.

The CDR3 region has the DNA TGTGCCAGCAGCTCTATTGGGGGGTACAATGAGCAGTTCTTC. It encodes CASSSIGGYNEQFF. This chain connects TRBV11-2 to TRBJ2-1; TRBD2 might be the D (6 bases). Deletions cut 4 bases from V and 4 bases from J, with 11 bases between. The CDR3 loop spans 14 amino acids. Per germline, CDR1 SGHAT and CDR2 FQNNGV.

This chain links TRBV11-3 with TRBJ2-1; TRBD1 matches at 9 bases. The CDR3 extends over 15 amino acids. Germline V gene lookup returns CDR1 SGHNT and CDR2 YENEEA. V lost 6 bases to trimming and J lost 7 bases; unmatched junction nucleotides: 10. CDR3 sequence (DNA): TGTGCCAGCAGTCTCCGGGACAGGGATCGGAATGAGCAGTTCTTC. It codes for CASSLRDRDRNEQFF.

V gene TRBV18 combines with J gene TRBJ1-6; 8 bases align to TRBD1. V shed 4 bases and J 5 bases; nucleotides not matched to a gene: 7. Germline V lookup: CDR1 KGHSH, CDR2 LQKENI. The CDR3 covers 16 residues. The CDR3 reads CASSRTGFGDNSPLHF. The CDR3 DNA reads TGTGCCAGCTCACGGACAGGGTTTGGGGATAATTCACCCCTCCACTTT.

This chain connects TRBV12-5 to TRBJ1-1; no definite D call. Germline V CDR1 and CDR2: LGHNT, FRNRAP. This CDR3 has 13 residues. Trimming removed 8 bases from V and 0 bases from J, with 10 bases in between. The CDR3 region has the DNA TGTGCTAGTAGCCGCAACCTGAACACTGAAGCTTTCTTT. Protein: CASSRNLNTEAFF.

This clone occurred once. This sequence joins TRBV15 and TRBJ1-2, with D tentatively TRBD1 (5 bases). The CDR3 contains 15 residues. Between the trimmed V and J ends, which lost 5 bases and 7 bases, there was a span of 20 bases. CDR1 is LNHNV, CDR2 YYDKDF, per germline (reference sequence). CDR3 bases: TGTGCCACCAGCCCCCGGACACGCGGGCGGGGTGGCTACACCTTC. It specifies CATSPRTRGRGGYTF.

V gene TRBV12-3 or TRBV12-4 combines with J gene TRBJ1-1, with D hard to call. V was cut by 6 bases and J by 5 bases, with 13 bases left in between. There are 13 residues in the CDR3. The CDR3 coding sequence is TGTGCCAGCAGATTACTCGGGAGGACTGAAGCTTTCTTT. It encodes CASRLLGRTEAFF.

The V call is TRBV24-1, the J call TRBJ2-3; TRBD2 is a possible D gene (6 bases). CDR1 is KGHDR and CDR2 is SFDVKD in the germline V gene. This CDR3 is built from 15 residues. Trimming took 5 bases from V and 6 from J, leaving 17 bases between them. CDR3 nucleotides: TGTGCCACCAGTGGATCCGGCGGGACCGGGGATACGCAGTATTTT. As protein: CATSGSGGTGDTQYF.

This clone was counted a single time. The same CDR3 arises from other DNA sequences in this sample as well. CDR3 protein: CASSLSGRSYNEQFF. In DNA, the CDR3 is TGTGCCAGCAGCCTTAGCGGGAGAAGCTACAATGAGCAGTTCTTC. V and J are TRBV7-2 and TRBJ2-1; 9 nucleotides line up with TRBD2. This CDR3 has 15 residues. Germline trimming cut 5 bases from V and 3 bases from J; bases unmatched to any gene: 5. In germline, CDR1 is SGHTA, CDR2 FQGNSA.

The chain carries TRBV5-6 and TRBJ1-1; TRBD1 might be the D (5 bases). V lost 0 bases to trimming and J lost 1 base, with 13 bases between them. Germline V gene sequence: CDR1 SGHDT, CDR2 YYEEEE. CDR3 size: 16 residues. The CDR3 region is CASSLAGRGTNTEAFF. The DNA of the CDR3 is TGTGCCAGCAGCTTGGCCGGCCGGGGGACGAACACTGAAGCTTTCTTT.

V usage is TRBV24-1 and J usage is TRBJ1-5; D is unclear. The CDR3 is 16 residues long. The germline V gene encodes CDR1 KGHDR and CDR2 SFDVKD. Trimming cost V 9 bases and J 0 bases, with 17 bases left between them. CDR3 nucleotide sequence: TGTGCCACCCCCGTGGGCCACGCAAATAGCAATCAGCCCCAGCATTTT. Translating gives CATPVGHANSNQPQHF.

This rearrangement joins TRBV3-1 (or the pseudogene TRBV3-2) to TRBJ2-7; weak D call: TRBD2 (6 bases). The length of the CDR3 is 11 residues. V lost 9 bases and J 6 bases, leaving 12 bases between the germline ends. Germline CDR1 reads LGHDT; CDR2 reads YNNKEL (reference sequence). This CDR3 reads CARGRGREQYV. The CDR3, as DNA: TGTGCCAGGGGGCGGGGCCGCGAGCAGTACGTC.